This T cell receptor (beta chain) was profiled in a study of shared clonotypes between healthy human individuals. On the study more broadly: CD4 naive cells filled three plates per donor, CD4 memory three, CD8 naive two and CD8 memory one.

Some 32,000 T cell genomes, or approximately 190 ng DNA, went into the sorted-subset replicate PCRs. This table comes from immunoSEQ multiplex PCR, and its TCRdb copy is limited to in-frame clones, with some not included. This sample yields roughly 2 million clones, of which 85% to 95% are seen a single time; roughly 1.1% belongs to the top ten. Selected positively for CCR7 and CD45RO-negative, naive CD8 cells excluded terminally differentiated effector memory CD45RA+ cells. The sequence derives from a man younger than 35 in good health. Specimen: naive CD8+ T cells sorted from blood.

The chain's CDR3 is CASSLYQGPNEQYF. Written as DNA, the CDR3 is TGTGCCAGCAGTTTATATCAGGGTCCCAACGAGCAGTACTTC. The chain uses TRBV27 and TRBJ2-7; TRBD1 might be the D (5 bases). V was shortened by 1 base and J by 5 bases, with 12 bases between the two germline ends. The length of the CDR3 is 14 residues. CDR1 is MNHEY and CDR2 is SMNVEV in the germline V gene (reference sequence).